These T cell receptor beta chains were read from a single sample in a study of neoadjuvant anti-PD-1 for oral cavity cancer. Clones were sequenced by immunoSEQ multiplex PCR, and TCRdb holds only the in-frame ones, with some missing. The profile shows under 15,000 clones, approximately 72% of them singletons. The sample in question was PBMCs, obtained after nivolumab (anti-PD-1) treatment. All receptors derive from a person aged 35-80 years with oral cavity squamous cell carcinoma. Both conserved end residues are part of each CDR3. The D gene is left open where the match is weak. Rows may omit the clone size; those that give it use once, few, many or a size class.

j_call	v_call	clone_size	d_call	cdr3_aa	cdr3_nt
TRBJ1-3	TRBV27	NA	NA	CASSSDRPHPLRPGNTIYF	TGTGCCAGCAGTTCCGACAGACCTCACCCCTTAAGGCCTGGAAACACCATATATTTT
TRBJ2-7	TRBV6-6	NA	TRBD2	CASGGAGGAYEQYF	TGTGCCAGCGGCGGGGCGGGGGGGGCCTACGAGCAGTACTTC
TRBJ1-5	TRBV7-2	NA	NA	CASSPETGLLSNQPQHF	TGTGCCAGCAGCCCCGAGACGGGTCTGCTAAGCAATCAGCCCCAGCATTTT
TRBJ1-4	TRBV7-9	NA	NA	CASSPAVLNEKLFF	TGTGCCAGCAGTCCCGCTGTGCTTAATGAAAAACTGTTTTTT
TRBJ2-1	TRBV19	NA	NA	CASSLPSGTLNEQFF	TGTGCCAGTAGCCTACCCTCCGGGACGCTCAATGAGCAGTTCTTC
TRBJ1-1	TRBV6-1	NA	TRBD1	CASSGGTEPNTEAFF	TGTGCCAGCAGTGGGGGGACAGAGCCAAACACTGAAGCTTTCTTT
TRBJ2-2	TRBV7-6	few	NA	CASSLSLASGELFF	TGTGCCAGCAGCTTAAGTCTGGCATCCGGGGAGCTGTTTTTT
TRBJ2-7	TRBV7-9	NA	TRBD1	CASSPRTGKDEQYF	TGTGCCAGCAGCCCCCGGACAGGGAAGGACGAGCAGTACTTC
TRBJ1-2	TRBV9	few	TRBD1	CASSAPGQSLNYGYTF	TGTGCCAGCAGCGCTCCGGGACAGTCTTTAAACTATGGCTACACCTTC
TRBJ1-1	TRBV4-1	NA	NA	CASSHLNSLNTEAFF	TGCGCCAGCAGCCATCTCAACAGCCTGAACACTGAAGCTTTCTTT
TRBJ1-4	TRBV7-9	once	NA	CASSADRALHEKLFF	TGTGCCAGCAGCGCGGACCGAGCGCTACATGAAAAACTGTTTTTT
TRBJ2-1	TRBV19	NA	NA	CASSIGGGNYNEQFF	TGTGCCAGTAGTATTGGGGGCGGGAACTACAATGAGCAGTTCTTC
TRBJ2-3	TRBV30	NA	NA	CAWSRGRIASTDTQYF	TGTGCCTGGAGTCGGGGGCGGATTGCTAGCACAGATACGCAGTATTTT
TRBJ1-2	TRBV1	NA	NA	CTSRLKTGGSNYGYTF	TGCACCAGCAGATTGAAGACAGGGGGCTCGAACTATGGCTACACCTTC
TRBJ1-2	TRBV30	NA	TRBD1	CAWSEAGTGGYGYTF	TGTGCCTGGAGTGAAGCCGGGACAGGAGGATATGGCTACACCTTC
TRBJ2-1	TRBV2	NA	NA	CASSPQVSSSYNEQFF	TGTGCCAGCAGTCCACAGGTGTCTAGCTCCTACAATGAGCAGTTCTTC
TRBJ2-5	TRBV19	NA	NA	CASSISETQYF	TGTGCCAGTAGTATTTCAGAGACCCAGTACTTC
TRBJ2-1	TRBV11-2	NA	NA	CASSLGLNEQFF	TGTGCCAGCAGCTTGGGGCTCAATGAGCAGTTCTTC
TRBJ2-4	TRBV7-8	NA	TRBD2	CASSSFSGKEENIQYF	TGTGCCAGCAGCTCCTTCAGCGGGAAGGAAGAAAACATTCAGTACTTC
TRBJ1-5	TRBV19	few	NA	CASSATGSQPQHF	TGTGCCAGTAGTGCAACAGGGAGCCAGCCCCAGCATTTT
TRBJ1-1	TRBV5-1	NA	TRBD1	CASSAGDRMNTEAFF	TGCGCCAGCAGCGCAGGGGACAGGATGAACACTGAAGCTTTCTTT
TRBJ2-1	TRBV18	few	NA	CASSPPDSQEDEQFF	TGTGCCAGCTCACCACCGGACTCTCAAGAGGATGAGCAGTTCTTC
TRBJ2-5	TRBV5-6	NA	NA	CASSLKGGETQYF	TGTGCCAGCAGCTTGAAGGGCGGAGAGACCCAGTACTTC
TRBJ1-5	TRBV10-2	NA	NA	CASSETGAGDQPQHF	TGCGCCAGCAGTGAGACCGGGGCCGGGGATCAGCCCCAGCATTTT
TRBJ2-1	TRBV7-9	NA	TRBD2	CASSLAGADNEQFF	TGTGCCAGCAGCTTGGCGGGAGCAGACAATGAGCAGTTCTTC
TRBJ2-3	TRBV11-2	NA	NA	CASSLVGTQYF	TGTGCCAGCAGCTTAGTTGGTACGCAGTATTTT
TRBJ2-7	TRBV19	NA	NA	CASSIGHSYEQYF	TGTGCCAGTAGTATTGGCCACTCCTACGAGCAGTACTTC
TRBJ2-1	TRBV30	NA	NA	CAWSVSGPSYNEQFF	TGTGCCTGGAGTGTAAGCGGGCCTTCCTACAATGAGCAGTTCTTC
TRBJ1-2	TRBV2	few	NA	CASSEGLNYGYTF	TGTGCCAGCAGTGAGGGGCTTAACTATGGCTACACCTTC
TRBJ1-1	TRBV5-1	NA	NA	CASSIQGNTEAFF	TGCGCCAGCAGCATACAGGGGAACACTGAAGCTTTCTTT
TRBJ2-5	TRBV2	NA	NA	CASSGALDTRQETQYF	TGTGCCAGCAGTGGCGCCCTGGACACCCGTCAAGAGACCCAGTACTTC
TRBJ2-1	TRBV10-2	NA	TRBD1	CASSEDRVGPSSYNEQFF	TGCGCCAGCAGTGAAGACAGGGTGGGGCCTAGCTCCTACAATGAGCAGTTCTTC
TRBJ2-3	TRBV19	NA	TRBD1	CASSIGGTGGSWTDTQYF	TGTGCCAGTAGTATAGGAGGGACAGGGGGCTCGTGGACAGATACGCAGTATTTT
TRBJ1-1	TRBV5-4	NA	NA	CASSLALSVNTEAFF	TGTGCCAGCAGCTTGGCCCTCTCGGTGAACACTGAAGCTTTCTTT
TRBJ2-2	TRBV27	NA	TRBD1	CASSWTGGPNTGELFF	TGTGCCAGCAGTTGGACAGGGGGCCCAAACACCGGGGAGCTGTTTTTT
TRBJ2-7	TRBV28	NA	NA	CASSSLDRYEQYF	TGTGCCAGCAGTTCCCTGGATCGCTACGAGCAGTACTTC
TRBJ2-7	TRBV6-5	NA	NA	CASSYSRGSDEQYF	TGTGCCAGCAGTTACTCGAGAGGTTCGGACGAGCAGTACTTC
TRBJ2-7	TRBV10-2	NA	NA	CASSDNSYEQYF	TGCGCCAGCTCTGACAACTCCTACGAGCAGTACTTC
TRBJ1-5	TRBV7-9	once	NA	CASSLSGGQPQHF	TGTGCCAGCAGCTTAAGTGGGGGGCAGCCCCAGCATTTT
TRBJ2-7	TRBV6-1	NA	TRBD2	CASSEGRTSRDEQYF	TGTGCCAGCAGTGAAGGCAGGACTAGCAGGGACGAGCAGTACTTC
TRBJ2-7	TRBV4-2	medium-sized	NA	CASSQELGTGEVEQYF	TGTGCCAGCAGCCAAGAACTCGGTACAGGGGAGGTCGAGCAGTACTTC
TRBJ2-7	TRBV29-1	NA	NA	CSVEFSGTTYYEQYF	TGCAGCGTTGAATTTTCGGGGACCACCTACTACGAGCAGTACTTC
TRBJ1-2	TRBV6-5	NA	NA	CASSHRPAVSGYTF	TGTGCCAGCAGTCATCGACCGGCAGTAAGCGGCTACACCTTC
TRBJ1-2	TRBV2	NA	NA	CASSEQGTGYGYTF	TGTGCCAGCAGCGAACAGGGTACTGGCTATGGCTACACCTTC
TRBJ1-5	TRBV6-1	once	TRBD1	CASTGGSQPQHF	TGTGCCAGTACAGGGGGCTCCCAGCCCCAGCATTTT